The 14 T cell receptor beta chains below all came from one sample that was sequenced in a study of blood T cell repertoires in COVID-19. Libraries were prepared by immunoSEQ multiplex PCR; TCRdb keeps only in-frame clonotypes and omits some of them. The data show about 310,000 clones, roughly 86% seen once. The specimen was PBMCs or T cells enriched from blood (not recorded which). The receptors were sampled from a woman under 30 who had recovered from COVID-19.

J is TRBJ2-1 and V is TRBV19; 7 nucleotides agree with TRBD1. CDR1 is LNHDA and CDR2 is SQIVND in the germline V gene (reference sequence). The CDR3 covers 16 residues. V lost 5 bases, J lost 0 bases, and 7 bases stayed unmatched. CDR3 bases: TGTGCCAGTAGTCTCGACAGGGAAAGCTCCTACAATGAGCAGTTCTTC. This codes for CASSLDRESSYNEQFF.

This sequence joins TRBV11-3 and TRBJ1-2, with D perhaps matching TRBD1 (5 bases). The CDR3 loop spans 12 amino acids. Deletions cut 5 bases from V and 6 bases from J, with 10 bases between. Germline assignment: CDR1 SGHNT and CDR2 YENEEA. CDR3 in DNA: TGTGCCAGCAGCCAGCGGGGGGATGGCTACACCTTC. The encoded protein is CASSQRGDGYTF.

This rearrangement joins TRBV28 to TRBJ1-5, with a possible D match to TRBD1 (6 bases). This CDR3 has 15 residues. Trimming removed 6 bases at V and 3 bases at J, with 15 bases between. Germline V gives CDR1 MDHEN, CDR2 SYDVKM. CDR3 sequence (DNA): TGTGCCAGCAGAACCGGGACAAGGAACAATCAGCCCCAGCATTTT. It specifies CASRTGTRNNQPQHF.

This rearrangement joins TRBV5-1 to TRBJ1-4; D perhaps matches TRBD1 (6 bases). The CDR3 covers 14 residues. Germline values: CDR1 SGHRS, CDR2 YFSETQ. Trimming cost V 4 bases and J 4 bases, with 11 bases left between them. CDR3 DNA sequence: TGCGCCAGCAGCCAGGGGTCTTATAATGAAAAACTGTTTTTT. Its translation: CASSQGSYNEKLFF.

The chain combines TRBV18 with TRBJ2-1; D is ambiguous. This CDR3 is 12 amino acids long. Germline V gives CDR1 KGHSH, CDR2 LQKENI. V was cut by 8 bases and J by 9 bases, with 14 bases left in between. CDR3 sequence (DNA): TGTGCCAGCGGAAAACAACGGGTTGAGCAGTTCTTC. Amino acids: CASGKQRVEQFF.

V usage is TRBV5-8 and J usage is TRBJ2-2; 7 positions match TRBD1. The germline V gene has CDR1 SGHTS and CDR2 YDEGEE. CDR3 length: 15 residues. Losses at the gene ends were 7 bases for V and 4 bases for J; bases not matched to a gene: 10. The CDR3 sequence: CASRDRAQGTGELFF. The CDR3, as DNA: TGTGCCAGCCGCGACAGGGCTCAAGGCACCGGGGAGCTGTTTTTT.

The chain employs TRBV7-2 and TRBJ2-1; D is possibly TRBD2 (5 bases). Looked up from germline, CDR1 is SGHTA and CDR2 is FQGNSA. V lost 5 bases and J 0 bases, leaving 11 bases between the germline ends. The CDR3 has 15 amino acids. The CDR3 is CASSPDYSSYNEQFF. The CDR3 region has the DNA TGTGCCAGCAGCCCAGACTACAGCTCCTACAATGAGCAGTTCTTC.

The chain joins TRBV13 to TRBJ2-7; 9 nucleotides align to TRBD1. Germline-derived CDR1 and CDR2 are PRHDT and FYEKMQ (reference sequence). J gave up 6 bases and V 5 bases, and 11 bases lay outside the gene matches. This CDR3 spans 15 amino acids. This chain's CDR3 is CASSPMGQGRGEQYF. For the CDR3, the DNA is TGTGCCAGCAGCCCTATGGGACAGGGCCGCGGCGAGCAGTACTTC.

V gene TRBV5-1 combines with J gene TRBJ1-4; D is unclear. Germline V gives CDR1 SGHRS, CDR2 YFSETQ. V was trimmed by 1 base and J by 7 bases, leaving 14 bases between them. The CDR3 is 15 residues long. CDR3 sequence reads: CASSLRSGNGEKLFF. For the CDR3, the DNA is TGCGCCAGCAGCTTGCGTTCCGGGAATGGTGAAAAACTGTTTTTT.

V and J are TRBV5-4 and TRBJ2-5; 7 nucleotides align to TRBD1. The ends lost 0 bases at V and 1 base at J; junction bases unmatched: 3. The CDR3 totals 15 residues. Germline V gene lookup returns CDR1 SGHNT and CDR2 YYREEE (reference sequence). The CDR3 loop reads CASSLERTGQETQYF. The CDR3 coding sequence is TGTGCCAGCAGCTTGGAACGGACAGGCCAAGAGACCCAGTACTTC. The full variable domain, its missing parts supplied by reference TRBV5-4 and TRBJ2-5, is ETGVTQSPTHLIKTRGQQVTLRCSSQSGHNTVSWYQQALGQGPQFIFQYYREEENGRGNFPPRFSGLQFPNYSSELNVNALELDDSALYLCASSLERTGQETQYFGPGTRLLVL.

The rearrangement joins TRBV7-9 to TRBJ1-5; 7 bases fit TRBD1. The V segment lost 4 bases and the J segment 3 bases; nucleotides outside the gene matches: 12. Germline V gene lookup returns CDR1 SEHNR and CDR2 FQNEAQ (reference sequence). CDR3 length: 17 amino acids. The CDR3 nucleotides are TGTGCCAGCAGCTCCTCCTCACCGGGACAGCTCAATCAGCCCCAGCATTTT. Amino acid sequence: CASSSSSPGQLNQPQHF.

The chain has TRBV27 and TRBJ2-3, with 10 bases aligning to TRBD2. The V gene end was trimmed by 6 bases and the J gene end by 4 bases; junction bases not matched to a gene: 1. Germline CDR1 reads MNHEY; CDR2 reads SMNVEV (reference sequence). The CDR3 sequence is 13 residues long. The CDR3 loop reads CASSGTSADTQYF. In DNA, the CDR3 is TGTGCCAGCAGCGGGACTAGCGCAGATACGCAGTATTTT.

This chain connects TRBV3-1 (or the pseudogene TRBV3-2) to TRBJ2-7; D is unclear. The ends were cut back, 0 bases at V and 1 base at J, with 7 bases in the middle. The CDR3 contains 14 residues. Germline V lookup: CDR1 LGHDT, CDR2 YNNKEL (reference sequence). In nucleotides, the CDR3 is TGTGCCAGCAGCCAAGATACGGTATCCTACGAGCAGTACTTC. This sequence encodes CASSQDTVSYEQYF.

This clone has at least ten counts. This chain links TRBV21-1 with TRBJ2-7; the table's D call TRBD2 went unverified against the DNA. TRBV21-1 is a pseudogene segment. The CDR3 extends over 16 amino acids. CDR3 sequence: CASSKEGSELSYEQYF. The CDR3 DNA is TGTGCCAGCAGCAAAGAAGGGAGCGAACTTTCCTACGAGCAGTACTTC.